Given below is one T cell receptor beta chain in context. Its target is unknown. The treatment: treatment-naive control, cytoreductive nephrectomy. Treatment-naive patients without radiation supplied the control tumors at nephrectomy. This renal cell carcinoma was of the clear cell type. Control tumor donors were several females and fewer than twelve males, median age 57 years. The method was immunoSEQ multiplex PCR; TCRdb's version includes in-frame clones alone and lacks a portion of them. This table has about 18,000 clones, over 50% appearing once. This sample is part of a study of radiation and T cells in renal cell carcinoma. General observations from the study: Compared with controls, irradiated tumors showed greater TCR clonality.

Deletions cut 4 bases from V and 6 bases from J, with 14 bases between. CDR1 is SGDLS and CDR2 is YYNGEE in the germline V gene. This CDR3 has 14 amino acids. This sequence joins TRBV9 and TRBJ2-4; D gene unclear. The sample here was tumor tissue, taken from a patient whose treatment was nephrectomy without radiotherapy. The receptor was isolated from a man aged 50 to 60 with renal cell carcinoma. CDR3 region: CASSTNWAPNIQYF. CDR3 sequence (DNA): TGTGCCAGCAGCACAAACTGGGCCCCAAACATTCAGTACTTC.